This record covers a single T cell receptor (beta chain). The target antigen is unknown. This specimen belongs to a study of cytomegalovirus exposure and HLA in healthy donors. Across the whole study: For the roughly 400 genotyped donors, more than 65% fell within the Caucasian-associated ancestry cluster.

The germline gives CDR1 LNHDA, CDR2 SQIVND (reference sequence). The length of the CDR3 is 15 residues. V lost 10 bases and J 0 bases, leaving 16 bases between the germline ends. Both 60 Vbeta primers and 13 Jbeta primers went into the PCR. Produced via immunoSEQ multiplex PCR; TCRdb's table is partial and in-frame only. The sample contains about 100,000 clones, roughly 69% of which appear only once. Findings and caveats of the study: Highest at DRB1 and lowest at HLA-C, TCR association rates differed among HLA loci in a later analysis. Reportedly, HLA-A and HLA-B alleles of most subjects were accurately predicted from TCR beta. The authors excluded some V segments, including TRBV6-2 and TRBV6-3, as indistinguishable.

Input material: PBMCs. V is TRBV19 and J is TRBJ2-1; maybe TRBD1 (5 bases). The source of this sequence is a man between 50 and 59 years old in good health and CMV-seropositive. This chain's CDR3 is CAKHRHPNSYNEQFF. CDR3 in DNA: TGTGCCAAACACAGGCACCCCAACTCCTACAATGAGCAGTTCTTC. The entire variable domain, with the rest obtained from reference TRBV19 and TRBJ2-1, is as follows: DGGITQSPKYLFRKEGQNVTLSCEQNLNHDAMYWYRQDPGQGLRLIYYSQIVNDFQKGDIAEGYSVSREKKESFPLTVTSAQKNPTAFYLCAKHRHPNSYNEQFFGPGTRLTVL.